One sample yielded the 4 T cell receptor beta chains listed below, sequenced in a study of OX40 agonist ivuxolimab in advanced cancers. This table comes from immunoSEQ multiplex PCR, and its TCRdb copy is limited to in-frame clones, with some not included. Among tens of thousands of clones listed, approximately 84% were seen once. The sequencing here drew on CD4+ or CD8+ T cells sorted from blood, taken in a trial of the OX40 agonist ivuxolimab. The source of these receptors is an adult with an advanced solid tumor such as melanoma, head and neck, liver or kidney cancer.

The genes are TRBV19 and TRBJ2-7; tentatively, D is TRBD2 (6 bases). Germline lookup yields CDR1 LNHDA and CDR2 SQIVND (reference sequence). The CDR3 consists of 13 residues. V was pared by 5 bases and J by 5 bases, with 13 bases between. The chain's CDR3 is CASSPGRGNEQYF. Here the CDR3 DNA reads TGTGCCAGTAGTCCCGGGAGAGGGAACGAGCAGTACTTC.

The CDR3 region is CASGNAGTGTVNEQFF. The CDR3 DNA follows: TGTGCCAGCGGTAACGCCGGGACAGGGACTGTCAATGAGCAGTTCTTC. V and J are TRBV7-6 and TRBJ2-1; 9 nucleotides agree with TRBD1. Losses at the gene ends were 8 bases for V and 6 bases for J; bases not matched to a gene: 14. This CDR3 has 16 amino acids. Per the germline V gene, CDR1 is SGHVS and CDR2 is FNYEAQ.

This clone was seen only once. The chain combines TRBV19 with TRBJ2-7; 13 bases map to TRBD2. The CDR3 contains 15 residues. Germline values: CDR1 LNHDA, CDR2 SQIVND (reference sequence). V shed 3 bases and J 5 bases; nucleotides not matched to a gene: 4. The CDR3 here is CASSIGLAGVHEQYF. In DNA, the CDR3 is TGTGCCAGTAGTATCGGACTAGCGGGAGTCCACGAGCAGTACTTC.

This clone was detected once. CDR3 in amino acids: CASSEVPQGVSYGYTF. The CDR3 DNA reads as TGTGCCAGCAGTGAAGTCCCACAGGGGGTTAGCTATGGCTACACCTTC. The chain employs TRBV6-9 and TRBJ1-2, with 8 bases matching TRBD1. V lost 5 bases and J lost 4; bases outside the gene matches: 12. Looked up from germline, CDR1 is MNHGY and CDR2 is SVAAGI. This CDR3 comprises 16 residues.